The clone carrying this T cell receptor (beta chain) was picked up a small number of times. These data come from a study of type 1 regulatory T cells. Study-level background: T-allo10 is a Tr1-enriched, alloantigen-specific CD4 T cell product made in vitro.

MiXCR, run by TCRdb on the reads, gives a single entry per CDR3 protein. The sample yields approximately 90,000 distinct CDR3 sequences, 25% to 40% seen once. The clonotype comes from a human donor in good health. The sequencing input was CD4+ T cells, either the whole sample or a sorted fraction (not recorded which).

The CDR3: CASKAGADYNSPLHF. DNA for the CDR3: TGTGCCAGCAAGGCAGGGGCGGACTATAATTCACCCCTCCACTTT. The chain links TRBV6-5 to TRBJ1-6, with D maybe TRBD1 (6 bases). The V and J ends lost 7 bases and 3 bases respectively, with 13 bases between them. Germline V CDR1 and CDR2: MNHEY, SVGAGI. CDR3 length: 15 amino acids.